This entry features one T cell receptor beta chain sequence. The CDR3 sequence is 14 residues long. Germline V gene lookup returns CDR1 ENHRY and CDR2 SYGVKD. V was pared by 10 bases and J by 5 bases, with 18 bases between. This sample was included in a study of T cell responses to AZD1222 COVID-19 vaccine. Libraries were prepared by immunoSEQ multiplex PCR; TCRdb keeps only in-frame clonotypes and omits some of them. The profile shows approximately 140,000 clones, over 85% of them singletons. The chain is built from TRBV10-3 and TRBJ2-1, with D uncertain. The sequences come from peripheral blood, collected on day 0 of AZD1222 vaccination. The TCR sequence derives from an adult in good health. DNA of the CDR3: TGTGCCAGCAAACAAGTGTCTGGGGACAATGAGCAGTTCTTC. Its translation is CASKQVSGDNEQFF.